The 22 T cell receptor beta chains below were found in one sample sequenced in a study of T cells in Graves' hyperthyroidism and ophthalmopathy (dated by TCRdb to the late 2010s). Library construction relied on multiplex PCR. Sequencing relied on an Illumina HiSeq 2000. Amplification of TCR beta CDR3 regions was carried out from RNA transcripts. The TCR CDR3 was subjected to a first round of RT-PCR using the HTBI primer set and the Qiagen OneStep RT-PCR kit. TCRdb cleaned the public reads at Q25 with fastp, built clones with MiXCR and kept in-frame beta chains. Each entry merges the rows of one CDR3 protein and shows their most common DNA and genes. This sample lists hundreds of thousands of distinct CDR3 sequences; about 14% were detected once. The ten largest make up under 30% of the sample. The sample comprised blood. The receptors stem from a woman in her 30s with Graves' hyperthyroidism.

This sequence joins TRBV6-2 or TRBV6-3 and TRBJ2-7; D possibly uses TRBD1 or TRBD2 (5 bases each). CDR1 and CDR2 from the germline V gene are MNHEY and SVGEGT. V lost 4 bases and J lost 3, with 16 bases in between. The CDR3 runs to 15 residues. DNA of the CDR3: TGTGCCAGCAGTTCAATTAGAGGGGTCCGCTACGAGCAGTACTTC. Translation gives CASSSIRGVRYEQYF.

This clonotype was counted many times. The gene calls are TRBV29-1 and TRBJ1-1; a weak D match, TRBD1 (6 bases). The CDR3 spans 13 residues. Deletions cut 7 bases from V and 0 bases from J, with 12 bases between. The germline V gene encodes CDR1 SQVTM and CDR2 ANQGSEA. The CDR3 nucleotides are TGCAGCGGGATGCAGGGGCTGAACACTGAAGCTTTCTTT. Protein sequence: CSGMQGLNTEAFF.

This clonotype was observed at least ten times. The chain links TRBV27 to TRBJ2-1; 7 bases map to TRBD1. There are 15 residues in the CDR3. V was pared by 4 bases and J by 3 bases, with 6 bases of the junction left unmatched. Germline V lookup: CDR1 MNHEY, CDR2 SMNVEV (reference sequence). CDR3 nucleotide sequence: TGTGCCAGCAGTTCGGTAAGACAGGGCTACAATGAGCAGTTCTTC. It yields the protein CASSSVRQGYNEQFF.

This clonotype was observed many times. V is TRBV15 and J is TRBJ2-1; 11 nucleotides line up with TRBD1. Trimming took 0 bases from V and 8 from J; bases not matched to a gene: 6. The CDR3 sequence is 16 residues long. CDR1 and CDR2 (germline): LNHNV, YYDKDF (reference sequence). The DNA for the CDR3 is TGTGCCACCAGCAGAGATCCCGGACAGGGGGCATATGAGCAGTTCTTC. This encodes CATSRDPGQGAYEQFF.

This clonotype has only a few counts. This chain links TRBV11-2 with TRBJ1-4, with 7 bases lining up with TRBD1. Germline CDR1 and CDR2: SGHAT and FQNNGV. V shed 2 bases and J 7 bases; nucleotides not matched to a gene: 10. CDR3 length: 16 amino acids. The CDR3 region is CASSLSRTGLAEKLFF. As DNA, the CDR3 is TGTGCCAGCAGCTTATCACGGACAGGATTGGCTGAAAAACTGTTTTTT.

This clonotype occurred many times. In DNA form, the CDR3 reads TGTGCCAGCAGCCCGGGACACAGCTACGAGCAGTACTTC. Amino acid sequence: CASSPGHSYEQYF. The gene calls are TRBV5-4 and TRBJ2-7, with D possibly matching TRBD1 (6 bases). CDR1 is SGHNT, CDR2 YYREEE, per germline (reference sequence). The CDR3 has 13 amino acids. Trimming took off 4 bases at V and 3 bases at J, with 11 bases between the two ends.

There are many counts of this clonotype. This sequence joins TRBV12-3 or TRBV12-4 and TRBJ2-2; no definite D call. CDR3 size: 11 residues. Trimming left V 3 bases short and J 7 bases short, with 3 bases between. CDR3: CASSFGGELFF. Here the CDR3 DNA reads TGTGCCAGCAGTTTTGGCGGGGAGCTGTTTTTT.

In this sample, this clonotype turned up a few times. This chain connects TRBV10-1 to TRBJ2-7, with D possibly being TRBD1 (6 bases). The germline V and J ends were trimmed by 3 bases and 2 bases, with 11 bases remaining between them. The length of the CDR3 is 14 residues. Germline CDR1 is WNHNN and CDR2 is SYGVQD (reference sequence). The CDR3 reads CASSDRGYPYEQYF. The CDR3, as DNA: TGCGCCAGCAGTGACAGGGGATACCCCTACGAGCAGTACTTC.

This clonotype was detected only a few times. The chain recombines TRBV28 with TRBJ1-3; possible D gene TRBD1, 6 bases. In germline, CDR1 is MDHEN, CDR2 SYDVKM. Deletions cut 7 bases from V and 0 bases from J, with 13 bases between. The CDR3 runs to 15 residues. This chain's CDR3 is CASTSGVLSGNTIYF. CDR3 in DNA: TGTGCCAGCACCTCAGGGGTACTCTCTGGAAACACCATATATTTT.

Points on this clonotype: A read error may be the cause here, since a much bigger clone is one base away. CDR3 sequence: CASSTTGGSYTQYF. Here the CDR3 DNA reads TGTGCCAGCAGCACCACAGGGGGCTCTTATACGCAGTATTTT. The chain combines TRBV11-2 with TRBJ2-3, with 9 nucleotides matching TRBD1. V shed 5 bases and J 7 bases; nucleotides not matched to a gene: 7. Germline lookup yields CDR1 SGHAT and CDR2 FQNNGV. The CDR3 is 14 residues long. The whole variable domain, remainder taken from reference TRBV11-2 and TRBJ2-3, is EAGVAQSPRYKIIEKRQSVAFWCNPISGHATLYWYQQILGQGPKLLIQFQNNGVVDDSQLPKDRFSAERLKGVDSTLKIQPAKLEDSAVYLCASSTTGGSYTQYFGPGTRLTVL.

In its sample, this clonotype was seen a few times. V and J are TRBV10-3 and TRBJ2-5; TRBD1 matches at 8 bases. Germline assignment: CDR1 ENHRY and CDR2 SYGVKD. The CDR3 covers 16 residues. V lost 3 bases to trimming and J lost 1 base; unmatched junction nucleotides: 7. CDR3 residues: CAISDLQGGSQETQYF. The CDR3 coding sequence is TGTGCCATCAGTGATTTACAGGGGGGCTCCCAAGAGACCCAGTACTTC.

A word on this clonotype: Being one base from a much bigger clone, this may be a read error. Without the conserved terminal phenylalanine or tryptophan, this CDR3 likely stems from a read error. The V call is TRBV29-1, the J call TRBJ1-2, with D hard to call. This CDR3 contains 12 residues. Germline CDR1 reads SQVTM; CDR2 reads ANQGSEA. Trimming stripped 4 bases from V and 2 bases from J, with 8 bases between. The chain's CDR3 is CSVVPGNYGYTS. The CDR3 DNA reads TGCAGCGTTGTCCCGGGGAACTATGGCTACACCTCC.

This clonotype appeared many times. The chain carries TRBV30 and TRBJ1-1; D not resolved. Germline values: CDR1 GTSNPN, CDR2 SVGIG (reference sequence). CDR3 length equals 12 residues. The V end lost 2 bases, the J end lost 1 base, and 5 bases lay between the germline ends. CDR3 sequence reads: CAWSNENTEAFF. Written as DNA, the CDR3 is TGTGCCTGGAGTAACGAGAACACTGAAGCTTTCTTT.

The table lists this clonotype with a few counts. The V call is TRBV20-1, the J call TRBJ2-7; D uncertain. V was pared by 6 bases and J by 2 bases, with 8 bases between. Germline V gives CDR1 DFQATT, CDR2 SNEGSKA (reference sequence). The CDR3 covers 11 residues. CDR3 residues: CSAPNPYEQYF. DNA for the CDR3: TGCAGTGCCCCGAACCCCTACGAGCAGTACTTC.

This clonotype came up a few times. This chain uses TRBV6-9 with TRBJ2-5, with 7 bases matching TRBD2. CDR1 MNHGY and CDR2 SVAAGI come from the germline V gene. The ends lost 3 bases at V and 1 base at J; junction bases unmatched: 8. This CDR3 comprises 16 residues. CDR3 protein: CASSYGGMGPQETQYF. Written as DNA, the CDR3 is TGTGCCAGCAGTTACGGGGGGATGGGCCCCCAAGAGACCCAGTACTTC.

On this clonotype itself: With a much larger clone just one base away, this may be a read error. The chain couples TRBV28 to TRBJ2-2; perhaps TRBD2 as D (5 bases). The CDR3 loop spans 11 amino acids. Germline V gives CDR1 MDHEN, CDR2 SYDVKM. The CDR3 region has the DNA TGTGCCAGCAGGTCATCCGGGGAGCTGCTTTTT. This codes for CASRSSGELLF.

This clonotype came up a few times. This sequence joins TRBV2 and TRBJ1-5; D is possibly TRBD1 (5 bases). V lost 2 bases to trimming and J lost 0 bases, with 11 bases between them. This CDR3 spans 16 amino acids. In germline, CDR1 is SNHLY, CDR2 FYNNEI. CDR3 in amino acids: CASSEWGSYSNQPQHF. CDR3 sequence (DNA): TGTGCCAGCAGTGAATGGGGGTCATATAGCAATCAGCCCCAGCATTTT.

The V call is TRBV30, the J call TRBJ2-1; no definite D call. CDR1 is GTSNPN and CDR2 is SVGIG in the germline V gene (reference sequence). Trimming removed 0 bases at V and 8 bases at J, with 14 bases between. CDR3 length: 14 amino acids. CDR3 amino acids: CAWSVFVGYDEQFF. The CDR3 coding sequence is TGTGCCTGGAGTGTATTCGTCGGGTATGATGAGCAGTTCTTC.

This clonotype was observed many times. The chain is built from TRBV10-3 and TRBJ1-2; D perhaps matches TRBD1 (6 bases). Germline V gene lookup returns CDR1 ENHRY and CDR2 SYGVKD. The V and J ends lost 9 bases and 10 bases respectively, with 18 bases between them. CDR3 length: 12 residues. The CDR3 spells CAITGRGTDYTF. The CDR3 coding sequence is TGTGCCATAACGGGCAGGGGAACGGACTACACCTTC.

The chain couples TRBV19 to TRBJ2-1; TRBD2 matches at 9 bases. This CDR3 region has 19 residues. With 6 bases clipped from V and 2 bases from J, the junction kept 17 bases outside the gene matches. Germline CDR1 and CDR2: LNHDA and SQIVND (reference sequence). CDR3 bases: TGTGCCAGTAGAAGACAAGATAGCGGGAGATTTAGCGCCTACAATGAGCAGTTCTTC. Amino acids: CASRRQDSGRFSAYNEQFF. Supplemented by reference TRBV19 and TRBJ2-1, the full variable domain reads DGGITQSPKYLFRKEGQNVTLSCEQNLNHDAMYWYRQDPGQGLRLIYYSQIVNDFQKGDIAEGYSVSREKKESFPLTVTSAQKNPTAFYLCASRRQDSGRFSAYNEQFFGPGTRLTVL.

This clonotype was observed a handful of times. The chain uses TRBV18 and TRBJ2-4; TRBD1 might be the D (5 bases). The CDR3 spans 16 residues. Per the germline V gene, CDR1 is KGHSH and CDR2 is LQKENI. The ends were cut back, 6 bases at V and 7 bases at J, with 22 bases in the middle. The CDR3 loop is CASSSDSARTINIQYF. CDR3 sequence (DNA): TGTGCCAGCTCCAGCGACAGTGCTAGAACGATCAACATTCAGTACTTC.

This clonotype was detected many times. This sequence joins TRBV2 and TRBJ1-3, with a possible D match to TRBD1 (6 bases). CDR3 length equals 15 residues. V was pared by 7 bases and J by 2 bases, with 15 bases between. Germline values: CDR1 SNHLY, CDR2 FYNNEI. The CDR3 region has the DNA TGTGCCAGCACCAGCCAGGGGACCGCTGGAAACACCATATATTTT. Protein: CASTSQGTAGNTIYF.